These 27 T cell receptor beta chains were sequenced from one sample in a study of T-cell reconstitution after alpha-beta-depleted transplantation in children. A library of TCRbeta sequences, prepared with unique molecular identifiers, was generated. TCRdb re-called the PCR reads with MiXCR, one entry per CDR3 protein. The profile shows about 400,000 distinct CDR3 sequences, roughly 20% of them singletons. Sequenced here: PBMCs from the stem cell graft donor, sampled from the stem cell graft. The receptor set was obtained from a human donor who donated a stem cell graft to a child with acute myeloid leukemia.

This clonotype was counted a few times. The rearrangement uses TRBV5-1 and TRBJ2-7, with 10 bases aligning to TRBD2. CDR3 length: 16 residues. Germline V gene data show CDR1 as SGHRS and CDR2 as YFSETQ. The junction had 3 bases not matched to a gene; V was cut back by 0 bases and J by 0 bases. The CDR3 DNA follows: TGCGCCAGCAGCTTGGTGCCTAGCGGGAGCTCCTACGAGCAGTACTTC. Encoded protein: CASSLVPSGSSYEQYF.

This clonotype has more than one count but fewer than ten. The gene calls are TRBV6-1 and TRBJ2-7, with TRBD2 matching 11 bases. Germline loops: CDR1 MNHNS, CDR2 SASEGT. The junction had 4 bases not matched to a gene; V was cut back by 5 bases and J by 4 bases. This CDR3 is 14 amino acids long. Here the CDR3 DNA reads TGTGCCAGCAGTCGAGGGACTAGCGGTTACGAGCAGTACTTC. Translation: CASSRGTSGYEQYF.

The CDR3 sequence: CASSLGLGRGPFF. The CDR3 region has the DNA TGTGCCAGCAGTTTAGGTCTAGGTCGCGGTCCTTTCTTT. V gene TRBV27 combines with J gene TRBJ1-1; D remains unclear. The CDR3 runs 13 residues. CDR1 is MNHEY and CDR2 is SMNVEV in the germline V gene (reference sequence). V lost 2 bases to trimming and J lost 12 bases, with 16 bases between them.

J is TRBJ1-2 and V is TRBV6-1; 7 nucleotides agree with TRBD1. CDR3 size: 13 residues. J was trimmed by 3 bases and V by 6 bases; bases with no gene match: 4. Germline lookup yields CDR1 MNHNS and CDR2 SASEGT. This chain's CDR3 is CASRRQGHYGYTF. The CDR3 DNA reads TGTGCCAGCAGACGACAGGGCCACTATGGCTACACCTTC.

The chain links TRBV2 to TRBJ2-3, with TRBD2 as a possible D gene (6 bases). In germline, CDR1 is SNHLY, CDR2 FYNNEI. This CDR3 has 15 residues. With 7 bases removed from V and 5 bases from J, the gap between germline ends came to 19 bases. The CDR3 coding sequence is TGTGCCAGCATGGAGCGGAGGGTGGGAGGAGATACGCAGTATTTT. Encoded protein: CASMERRVGGDTQYF.

In this sample, this clonotype turned up many times. This chain links TRBV7-9 with TRBJ2-1, with D perhaps matching TRBD1 (6 bases). The CDR3 extends over 16 amino acids. The V end was cut by 4 bases, the J end by 3 bases, with 16 bases between. CDR1 SEHNR and CDR2 FQNEAQ come from the germline V gene (reference sequence). The CDR3, as DNA: TGTGCCAGCAGCTCCGCCCAGGGGCGGCACTACAATGAGCAGTTCTTC. Protein: CASSSAQGRHYNEQFF.

This clonotype was counted only a few times. The V call is TRBV5-1, the J call TRBJ2-5; D is undetermined. The CDR3 runs 12 residues. The V gene's germline CDR1 is SGHRS and CDR2 YFSETQ. The V end was cut by 3 bases, the J end by 5 bases, with 8 bases between. CDR3 residues: CASSSKGETQYF. The DNA for the CDR3 is TGCGCCAGCAGCTCAAAGGGCGAGACCCAGTACTTC.

The CDR3: CASSSGRGNGYTF. CDR3 sequence (DNA): TGTGCCAGCAGTTCCGGCAGGGGGAATGGCTACACCTTC. The rearrangement links TRBV12-3 or TRBV12-4 to TRBJ1-2; 7 bases match TRBD1. The CDR3 length is 13 residues. The ends lost 4 bases at V and 6 bases at J; junction bases unmatched: 5.

This clonotype was picked up a small number of times. Here the CDR3 reads CASSEGNEQFF. The CDR3 coding sequence is TGTGCCAGCAGTGAGGGGAATGAGCAGTTCTTC. V is TRBV28 and J is TRBJ2-1; perhaps D is TRBD1 or TRBD2 (5 bases each). Germline V CDR1 and CDR2: MDHEN, SYDVKM. This CDR3 spans 11 amino acids. With 5 bases removed from V and 7 bases from J, the gap between germline ends came to 6 bases.

The rearrangement links TRBV20-1 to TRBJ2-2; no clear D gene. The CDR3 extends over 13 amino acids. CDR1 DFQATT and CDR2 SNEGSKA come from the germline V gene (reference sequence). Trimming stripped 0 bases from V and 5 bases from J, with 7 bases between. In nucleotides, the CDR3 is TGCAGTGCTAGAGACCTCCGAACCGGGGAGCTGTTTTTT. It specifies CSARDLRTGELFF.

This clonotype has just one count. The chain joins TRBV2 to TRBJ2-6; 9 nucleotides align to TRBD1. The trim removed 6 bases at V and 8 bases at J, leaving 8 bases unmatched. The V gene's germline CDR1 is SNHLY and CDR2 FYNNEI. CDR3 length: 15 amino acids. The CDR3 sequence: CASSAGTGPSNVLTF. The CDR3 DNA reads as TGTGCCAGCAGCGCCGGGACAGGGCCCTCCAACGTCCTGACTTTC. Full variable domain (missing parts from reference TRBV2 and TRBJ2-6): EPEVTQTPSHQVTQMGQEVILRCVPISNHLYFYWYRQILGQKVEFLVSFYNNEISEKSEIFDDQFSVERPDGSNFTLKIRSTKLEDSAMYFCASSAGTGPSNVLTFGAGSRLTVL.

The table lists this clonotype with a few counts. V is TRBV5-6 and J is TRBJ2-3; unclear D gene. V lost 3 bases and J lost 5, with 4 bases in between. This CDR3 contains 11 residues. Germline assignment: CDR1 SGHDT and CDR2 YYEEEE. DNA of the CDR3: TGTGCCAGCAGCTATCAAGATACGCAGTATTTT. This translates into CASSYQDTQYF.

This clonotype has a count of ten or more. The chain is built from TRBV12-3 or TRBV12-4 and TRBJ1-2, with a tentative D call TRBD1 (5 bases). V lost 5 bases, J lost 5 bases, and 12 bases lay in between. The CDR3 is 13 residues long. CDR3 loop: CASSQTDRYGYTF. DNA for the CDR3: TGTGCCAGCAGTCAAACCGACAGATATGGCTACACCTTC.

This chain joins TRBV27 and TRBJ2-1, with a tentative D call TRBD2 (7 bases). This CDR3 comprises 18 residues. Trimming removed 5 bases at V and 1 base at J, with 21 bases between. Per germline, CDR1 MNHEY and CDR2 SMNVEV (reference sequence). CDR3 residues: CASSPTRGAGASYNEQFF. In nucleotides, the CDR3 is TGTGCCAGCAGTCCGACCCGGGGGGCGGGAGCTTCCTACAATGAGCAGTTCTTC.

The chain joins TRBV12-5 to TRBJ2-2; TRBD2 is a possible D gene (6 bases). Trimming shortened V by 0 bases and J by 0 bases, and 20 bases separated the two germline ends. Germline loops: CDR1 LGHNT, CDR2 FRNRAP. The CDR3 is made up of 20 amino acids. CDR3 sequence (DNA): TGTGCTAGTGGTTTGGTCGGGGGAGGCAGGGATGTGGCGAACACCGGGGAGCTGTTTTTT. Protein: CASGLVGGGRDVANTGELFF. Based on the CDR3 plus reference TRBV12-5 and TRBJ2-2, the full variable domain is DARVTQTPRHKVTEMGQEVTMRCQPILGHNTVFWYRQTMMQGLELLAYFRNRAPLDDSGMPKDRFSAEMPDATLATLKIQPSEPRDSAVYFCASGLVGGGRDVANTGELFFGEGSRLTVL.

V usage is TRBV20-1 and J usage is TRBJ2-7; unclear D gene. This CDR3 has 13 amino acids. CDR1 and CDR2 (germline): DFQATT, SNEGSKA (reference sequence). Between the trimmed V and J ends, which lost 3 bases and 1 base, there was a span of 10 bases. The CDR3 is CSASITFSYEQYF. CDR3 sequence (DNA): TGCAGTGCTAGTATCACATTTTCCTACGAGCAGTACTTC.

Ten or more counts support this clonotype. At one of its ends the junction is not consistent with the germline gene, which may arise from a read error. The CDR3: CASSDRDRGYEQYF. The DNA for the CDR3 is TGCGCCAGCAGCGACAGGGACAGGGGGTACGAGCAGTACTTC. The rearrangement joins TRBV12-3 or TRBV12-4 to TRBJ2-7; 11 bases align to TRBD1. The CDR3 contains 14 residues.

The gene calls are TRBV27 and TRBJ2-7, with 10 bases fitting TRBD1. Germline V gene sequence: CDR1 MNHEY, CDR2 SMNVEV (reference sequence). V gave up 2 bases and J gave up 3 bases; unmatched junction bases: 4. This CDR3 is 15 amino acids long. CDR3 amino acids: CASSLTGQGFYEQYF. The CDR3 DNA reads as TGTGCCAGCAGTTTAACGGGACAGGGGTTCTACGAGCAGTACTTC.

This clonotype has more than one count but fewer than ten. The chain employs TRBV29-1 and TRBJ1-4; D call uncertain. Germline CDR1 SQVTM, CDR2 ANQGSEA. V lost 7 bases and J 0 bases, leaving 12 bases between the germline ends. The CDR3 has 14 amino acids. The CDR3 reads CSGRTGSTNEKLFF. The CDR3 DNA follows: TGCAGCGGACGAACTGGTTCAACTAATGAAAAACTGTTTTTT.

The rearrangement joins TRBV2 to TRBJ2-7; 7 nucleotides agree with TRBD2. Germline CDR1 and CDR2: SNHLY and FYNNEI. V was pared by 6 bases and J by 1 base, with 18 bases of the junction left unmatched. The CDR3 consists of 18 residues. Here the CDR3 DNA reads TGTGCCAGCAGGGGGATTTTGGGTAGCGGGCAGAGGTCCTACGAGCAGTACTTC. It encodes CASRGILGSGQRSYEQYF.

This clonotype was seen a few times. CDR3 protein: CASRGGILAKNIQYF. CDR3 DNA sequence: TGTGCCAGCAGGGGCGGGATCCTAGCCAAAAACATTCAGTACTTC. The chain joins TRBV27 to TRBJ2-4; maybe TRBD2 (6 bases). Trimming pared 6 bases from V and 0 bases from J, leaving 12 bases between. This CDR3 spans 15 amino acids. CDR1 and CDR2 from the germline V gene are MNHEY and SMNVEV (reference sequence).

With regard to this clonotype: Possible read error: a much larger clone is one base away. This chain connects TRBV18 to TRBJ2-7; the match to TRBD1 covers 7 bases. This CDR3 has 14 amino acids. Germline CDR1 is KGHSH and CDR2 is LQKENI. With 5 bases clipped from V and 0 bases from J, the junction kept 4 bases outside the gene matches. This CDR3 is CASSSTGVSYEQYF. CDR3 DNA sequence: TGTGCCAGCTCATCCACAGGGGTCTCCTACGAGCAGTACTTC.

This clonotype was seen a handful of times. The V gene is TRBV10-3, the J gene TRBJ2-7; tentatively, D is TRBD1 or TRBD2 (5 bases each). This CDR3 has 14 residues. Looked up from germline, CDR1 is ENHRY and CDR2 is SYGVKD. Trimming stripped 0 bases from V and 3 bases from J, with 9 bases between. The DNA of the CDR3 is TGTGCCATCAGTGAGTCGGTGGGGGTCTACGAGCAGTACTTC. It translates to CAISESVGVYEQYF.

V is TRBV29-1 and J is TRBJ1-1; D perhaps matches TRBD1 (6 bases). This CDR3 has 13 amino acids. V was shortened by 6 bases and J by 7 bases, with 18 bases between the two germline ends. The germline V gene encodes CDR1 SQVTM and CDR2 ANQGSEA. The CDR3 here is CSVHRTDWIEAFF. Here the CDR3 DNA reads TGCAGCGTCCACAGGACAGATTGGATTGAAGCTTTCTTT.

V usage is TRBV15 and J usage is TRBJ2-5, with D possibly matching TRBD1 (6 bases). The CDR3 length is 16 residues. V lost 1 base and J lost 2, with 14 bases in between. Germline values: CDR1 LNHNV, CDR2 YYDKDF (reference sequence). CDR3: CATSRASTGPQETQYF. The DNA for the CDR3 is TGTGCCACCAGCAGAGCCTCCACAGGGCCACAAGAGACCCAGTACTTC.

This clonotype appeared many times. V is TRBV20-1 and J is TRBJ2-1; D is perhaps TRBD2 (6 bases). Trimming pared 6 bases from V and 2 bases from J, leaving 14 bases between. The germline gives CDR1 DFQATT, CDR2 SNEGSKA (reference sequence). The CDR3 runs to 14 residues. The DNA of the CDR3 is TGCAGTGCGGTAGCGGACCGCCCCTACAATGAGCAGTTCTTC. Residues: CSAVADRPYNEQFF.

In this sample, this clonotype turned up many times. The rearrangement links TRBV27 to TRBJ2-1, with D perhaps matching TRBD1 (5 bases). V lost 7 bases to trimming and J lost 1 base, with 17 bases between them. The CDR3 contains 16 residues. In germline, CDR1 is MNHEY, CDR2 SMNVEV (reference sequence). The CDR3 DNA is TGTGCCAGCAAACCTCAGGGAATGGGTTCCTACAATGAGCAGTTCTTC. Amino acid sequence: CASKPQGMGSYNEQFF.